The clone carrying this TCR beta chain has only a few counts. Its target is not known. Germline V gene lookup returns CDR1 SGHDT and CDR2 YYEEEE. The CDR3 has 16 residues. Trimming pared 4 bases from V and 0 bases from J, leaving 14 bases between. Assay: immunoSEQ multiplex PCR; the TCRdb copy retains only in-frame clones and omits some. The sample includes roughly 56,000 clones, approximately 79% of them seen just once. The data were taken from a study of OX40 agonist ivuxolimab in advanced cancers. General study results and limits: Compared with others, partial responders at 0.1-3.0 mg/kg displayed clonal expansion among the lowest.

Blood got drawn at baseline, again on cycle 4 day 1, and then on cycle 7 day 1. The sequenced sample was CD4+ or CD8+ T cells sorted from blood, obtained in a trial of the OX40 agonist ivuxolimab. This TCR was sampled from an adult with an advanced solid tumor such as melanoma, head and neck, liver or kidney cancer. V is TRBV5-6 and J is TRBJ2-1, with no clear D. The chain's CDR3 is CASSVYGSLSYNEQFF. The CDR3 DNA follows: TGTGCCAGCAGCGTGTACGGGTCTCTCTCCTACAATGAGCAGTTCTTC.